Following are 28 T cell receptor beta chains from one sample sequenced in a study of early T cells in non-severe SARS-CoV-2 infection. TCRdb independently ran MiXCR on the 5' RACE reads; one entry per CDR3 protein. The table includes around 60,000 distinct CDR3 sequences, around 13% detected once. Material for sequencing was whole blood. All receptors come from an adult who was a healthcare worker with PCR-confirmed SARS-CoV-2 infection or an uninfected control (not recorded which).

This clonotype was found many times. The genes are TRBV20-1 and TRBJ2-7; D may be TRBD2 (5 bases). Germline assignment: CDR1 DFQATT and CDR2 SNEGSKA (reference sequence). This CDR3 spans 15 amino acids. Trimming removed 5 bases at V and 0 bases at J, with 17 bases between. CDR3 sequence: CSASKAVLSSYEQYF. CDR3 nucleotide sequence: TGCAGTGCTTCCAAAGCGGTCCTCAGCTCCTACGAGCAGTACTTC.

The genes are TRBV6-2 or TRBV6-3 and TRBJ2-3, with a tentative D call TRBD2 (6 bases). The length of the CDR3 is 15 residues. V was clipped by 2 bases and J by 3 bases, with 12 bases between them. The germline gives CDR1 MNHEY, CDR2 SVGEGT. CDR3 in DNA: TGTGCCAGCAGTTACGAGGGACTGGAGACAGATACGCAGTATTTT. Its translation: CASSYEGLETDTQYF.

The rearrangement links TRBV28 to TRBJ2-3; 7 nucleotides line up with TRBD2. CDR1 and CDR2 from the germline V gene are MDHEN and SYDVKM. CDR3 length equals 22 residues. With V trimmed by 3 bases and J by 5 bases, 29 bases remained unmatched. The CDR3: CASSFSQFMRGKERGDRDTQYF. In nucleotides, the CDR3 is TGTGCCAGCAGTTTTTCCCAGTTTATGCGGGGGAAGGAGCGGGGAGACAGAGATACGCAGTATTTT.

The chain uses TRBV27 and TRBJ2-7; the D gene is possibly TRBD1 (5 bases). Germline values: CDR1 MNHEY, CDR2 SMNVEV (reference sequence). Trimming left V 5 bases short and J 6 bases short, with 17 bases between. The length of the CDR3 is 14 residues. CDR3 sequence: CASSTLHRLGEQYF. The CDR3 DNA follows: TGTGCCAGCAGTACCCTGCACAGGCTAGGCGAGCAGTACTTC.

This clonotype was seen a handful of times. Here the CDR3 reads CASSLESYEQYF. CDR3 DNA: TGCGCCAGCAGCTTGGAATCCTACGAGCAGTACTTC. The chain carries TRBV5-1 and TRBJ2-7, with D unclear. The germline V gene encodes CDR1 SGHRS and CDR2 YFSETQ. The V gene lost 0 bases and the J gene lost 1 base, with 2 bases spanning the gap. The CDR3 runs to 12 residues.

This clonotype was found many times. The chain joins TRBV7-2 to TRBJ1-5; possible D gene TRBD1, 6 bases. V lost 6 bases to trimming and J lost 0 bases, with 12 bases between them. The CDR3 spans 15 residues. The germline V gene encodes CDR1 SGHTA and CDR2 FQGNSA. CDR3 coding DNA: TGTGCCAGCAGACAGGGACAAATTAGCAATCAGCCCCAGCATTTT. It encodes CASRQGQISNQPQHF. The full variable domain, completed using reference TRBV7-2 and TRBJ1-5, is GAGVSQSPSNKVTEKGKDVELRCDPISGHTALYWYRQSLGQGLEFLIYFQGNSAPDKSGLPSDRFSAERTGGSVSTLTIQRTQQEDSAVYLCASRQGQISNQPQHFGDGTRLSIL.

The gene calls are TRBV12-5 and TRBJ1-2; no definite D call. Deletions cut 1 base from V and 6 bases from J, with 12 bases between. The CDR3 consists of 14 residues. Germline V gene data show CDR1 as LGHNT and CDR2 as FRNRAP. This chain's CDR3 is CASGLGSGHDGYTF. The DNA for the CDR3 is TGTGCTAGTGGTTTGGGTTCAGGCCATGATGGCTACACCTTC.

The rearrangement joins TRBV29-1 to TRBJ1-4; 9 bases are a match to TRBD1. The CDR3 is 13 amino acids. V shed 6 bases and J 8 bases; nucleotides not matched to a gene: 7. Germline CDR1 reads SQVTM; CDR2 reads ANQGSEA. The CDR3 nucleotides are TGCAGCGTACTACAGGGGGCCGGAGAAAAACTGTTTTTT. Translation gives CSVLQGAGEKLFF.

At least ten counts were recorded for this clonotype. V usage is TRBV11-2 and J usage is TRBJ2-7, with 10 bases that match TRBD1. This CDR3 has 15 amino acids. Trimming removed 2 bases from V and 2 bases from J; junction bases left unmatched: 3. Germline V gene lookup returns CDR1 SGHAT and CDR2 FQNNGV. CDR3 in amino acids: CASSLPGTGAYEQYF. CDR3 DNA: TGTGCCAGCAGCTTACCCGGGACAGGGGCCTACGAGCAGTACTTC.

This clonotype was observed a few times. This chain connects TRBV20-1 to TRBJ1-1, with TRBD1 as a possible D gene (5 bases). From germline, CDR1 is DFQATT and CDR2 SNEGSKA (reference sequence). CDR3 size: 17 residues. With 3 bases removed from V and 6 bases from J, the gap between germline ends came to 26 bases. The CDR3 reads CSASPTQGLFPTAEAFF. Written as DNA, the CDR3 is TGCAGTGCTAGCCCGACCCAGGGTCTCTTCCCAACTGCTGAAGCTTTCTTT.

The chain recombines TRBV5-5 with TRBJ2-5, with 7 bases lining up with TRBD2. Germline V gene sequence: CDR1 SGHKS, CDR2 YYEKEE (reference sequence). Unmatched junction bases numbered 13, after V lost 3 bases and J lost 2 bases. The CDR3 runs to 17 residues. CDR3 in amino acids: CASSSLWPAGSQETQYF. In DNA, the CDR3 is TGTGCCAGCAGCTCCCTATGGCCAGCGGGGAGTCAAGAGACCCAGTACTTC.

This clonotype came up a few times. CDR3 sequence: CASSLVRPPDTQYF. The CDR3 DNA follows: TGTGCCAGCAGCTTAGTGCGACCTCCGGATACGCAGTATTTT. V usage is TRBV11-2 and J usage is TRBJ2-3; D call uncertain. The V end was cut by 1 base, the J end by 6 bases, with 11 bases between. CDR1 and CDR2 from the germline V gene are SGHAT and FQNNGV. The CDR3 covers 14 residues.

This clonotype has a count of ten or more. The chain employs TRBV10-2 and TRBJ2-1; weak D call: TRBD1 (5 bases). CDR3 length equals 14 residues. The V gene lost 2 bases and the J gene lost 8 bases, with 13 bases spanning the gap. Germline CDR1 WSHSY, CDR2 SAAADI. For the CDR3, the DNA is TGCGCCAGCAGTGAGGGGGCAGCGACGGATGAGCAGTTCTTC. The encoded protein is CASSEGAATDEQFF.

The chain employs TRBV20-1 and TRBJ2-4, with D tentatively TRBD1 or TRBD2 (5 bases each). The CDR3 spans 14 residues. The germline gives CDR1 DFQATT, CDR2 SNEGSKA (reference sequence). V gave up 8 bases and J gave up 9 bases, with 23 bases separating them. The CDR3 DNA follows: TGCAGTCCCCCAAGGGACCCCGTCGGAGGCATTCAGTACTTC. Translated, it gives CSPPRDPVGGIQYF.

This clonotype showed up just a few times. The V call is TRBV5-1, the J call TRBJ2-3; TRBD2 agrees at 7 bases. The CDR3 is made up of 14 amino acids. CDR1 and CDR2 from the germline V gene are SGHRS and YFSETQ. V shed 0 bases, J shed 5 bases, and the junction held 3 bases outside the gene matches. The CDR3 DNA follows: TGCGCCAGCAGCTTGGACTGGGGGGGAGATACGCAGTATTTT. This translates into CASSLDWGGDTQYF.

The rearrangement uses TRBV9 and TRBJ2-7; possible D gene TRBD1, 6 bases. The CDR3 is 13 residues long. Trimming removed 4 bases at V and 9 bases at J, with 17 bases between. Looked up from germline, CDR1 is SGDLS and CDR2 is YYNGEE. The DNA for the CDR3 is TGTGCCAGCAGCCCTACGGGACACTCAGGGCAGTACTTC. Its protein is CASSPTGHSGQYF.

This clonotype has at least ten counts. This chain uses TRBV20-1 with TRBJ2-5; TRBD2 is a possible D gene (6 bases). Germline V gene data show CDR1 as DFQATT and CDR2 as SNEGSKA (reference sequence). CDR3 length: 14 amino acids. The V gene lost 3 bases and the J gene lost 5 bases, with 16 bases spanning the gap. The CDR3 is CSARPLASGETQYF. The DNA for the CDR3 is TGCAGTGCTAGGCCGCTAGCGTCTGGGGAGACCCAGTACTTC.

This clonotype was seen a handful of times. V is TRBV6-6 and J is TRBJ1-5; 8 positions match TRBD1. There are 14 residues in the CDR3. V was clipped by 10 bases and J by 2 bases; unmatched bases: 7. Germline loops: CDR1 MNHNY, CDR2 SVGAGI (reference sequence). The CDR3 nucleotides read TGTGCCATCAACCCGACAGGGGGCAATCAGCCCCAGCATTTT. Translated: CAINPTGGNQPQHF.

This clonotype was recorded a few times. This rearrangement joins TRBV7-4 to TRBJ1-5; no firm D call. V was shortened by 5 bases and J by 7 bases, with 15 bases between the two germline ends. The CDR3 is 14 amino acids. Germline CDR1 and CDR2: SGHVT and SQSDAQ. The CDR3 bases are TGTGCCAGCAGCCCCCGAAGGGCATGGCAGCCCCAGCATTTT. This codes for CASSPRRAWQPQHF. Filled out from reference TRBV7-4 and TRBJ1-5, the complete variable domain reads GAGVSQSPRYKVAKRGRDVALRCDSISGHVTLYWYRQTLGQGSEVLTYSQSDAQRDKSGRPSGRFSAERPERSVSTLKIQRTEQGDSAVYLCASSPRRAWQPQHFGDGTRLSIL.

The chain employs TRBV5-5 and TRBJ2-7; D gene ambiguous. CDR3 size: 14 residues. V lost 3 bases and J lost 4, with 14 bases in between. Germline assignment: CDR1 SGHKS and CDR2 YYEKEE (reference sequence). The CDR3 DNA follows: TGTGCCAGCAGCTACAGCGACGCGAGATACGAGCAGTACTTC. Amino acids: CASSYSDARYEQYF.

This clonotype turned up a few times. The chain is built from TRBV5-6 and TRBJ2-7; D might be TRBD1 or TRBD2, each matching 5 bases. The germline V gene has CDR1 SGHDT and CDR2 YYEEEE. The CDR3 covers 15 residues. V shed 2 bases and J shed 2 bases, with 14 bases lying between them. As DNA, the CDR3 is TGTGCCAGCAGCTTCCTATTAGGGGACCCCTACGAGCAGTACTTC. As protein: CASSFLLGDPYEQYF.

This clonotype has a handful of counts. V usage is TRBV4-3 and J usage is TRBJ1-5; TRBD1 agrees at 7 bases. In germline, CDR1 is LGHNA, CDR2 YSLEER. V dropped 0 bases and J dropped 5; count of bases not matched to a gene: 10. The CDR3 length is 17 residues. The CDR3 sequence: CASSQDLPTGVHQPQHF. CDR3 in DNA: TGCGCCAGCAGCCAAGATTTACCTACAGGGGTTCATCAGCCCCAGCATTTT.

This chain uses TRBV2 with TRBJ2-1, with a possible D match to TRBD1 (7 bases). Germline V gene lookup returns CDR1 SNHLY and CDR2 FYNNEI. V was cut by 3 bases and J by 12 bases, with 21 bases left in between. CDR3 size: 15 residues. This CDR3 reads CASSDPQGGLMGQFF. CDR3 bases: TGTGCCAGCAGTGATCCGCAGGGGGGATTGATGGGGCAGTTCTTC.

This chain links TRBV10-2 with TRBJ2-2; D is uncertain. The germline CDR1 and CDR2 sequences are WSHSY and SAAADI. The V end was cut by 4 bases, the J end by 5 bases, with 5 bases between. CDR3 length: 12 residues. In DNA, the CDR3 is TGCGCCAGCAGTGCTCAGACCGGGGAGCTGTTTTTT. Its translation is CASSAQTGELFF.

CDR3 coding DNA: TGTGCCAGCAGCGAAGGACAAGGCGAGCCTAACACCGGGGAGCTGTTTTTT. Its translation: CASSEGQGEPNTGELFF. V and J are TRBV7-9 and TRBJ2-2, with D maybe TRBD1 (5 bases). V lost 5 bases and J lost 2, with 18 bases in between. The length of the CDR3 is 17 residues. Germline CDR1 SEHNR, CDR2 FQNEAQ (reference sequence).

Ten or more counts support this clonotype. V is TRBV6-6 and J is TRBJ2-7; no firm D call. The V gene's germline CDR1 is MNHNY and CDR2 SVGAGI (reference sequence). Trimming took off 2 bases at V and 0 bases at J, with 8 bases between the two ends. The CDR3 contains 14 residues. The CDR3, as DNA: TGTGCCAGCAGTTACGAGAAGAGCTCCTACGAGCAGTACTTC. This translates into CASSYEKSSYEQYF.

This clonotype was seen only a few times. This chain joins TRBV11-1 and TRBJ1-6; tentatively, D is TRBD1 (5 bases). Germline lookup yields CDR1 SGHAT and CDR2 FQDESV (reference sequence). Trimming cost V 8 bases and J 0 bases, with 11 bases left between them. CDR3 length equals 15 residues. The chain's CDR3 is CASGRGSSYNSPLHF. The CDR3 coding sequence is TGTGCCAGCGGCCGGGGGAGCTCCTATAATTCACCCCTCCACTTT.

This clonotype was recorded many times. J is TRBJ1-4 and V is TRBV18; 8 bases map to TRBD1. CDR1 KGHSH and CDR2 LQKENI come from the germline V gene. The CDR3 has 19 residues. Unmatched junction bases numbered 13, after V lost 4 bases and J lost 0 bases. The CDR3 DNA reads TGTGCCAGCTCACGTTCAGGGGGCCCCCTCCGCTCAACTAATGAAAAACTGTTTTTT. It codes for CASSRSGGPLRSTNEKLFF.